A selection of T cell receptor beta chains follows, all from one sample in a study of post-analysis software for immune sequencing data. TCRdb redid the calling of the PCR reads with MiXCR, one entry per CDR3 protein. The sample has 650,000 to 850,000 distinct CDR3 sequences, about 50% seen once. Material for sequencing was blood. The receptors stem from a girl aged 10-17 years with multiple sclerosis. Both conserved end residues are part of each CDR3. A D gene is named only where the DNA matches it firmly. Rows give clone size only sometimes, using once, few, many, or a class for an expanded clone.

TRBJ1-6 | few | NA | TRBV27 | CASSLIWDYNSPLHF | TGTGCCAGCAGTTTGATCTGGGACTATAATTCACCCCTCCACTTT
TRBJ2-6 | NA | NA | TRBV18 | CASSPEGEASMSNVLTF | TGTGCCAGCTCACCTGAGGGGGAGGCTTCAATGTCCAACGTCCTGACTTTC
TRBJ2-1 | few | NA | TRBV6-1 | CASSEGTWEPYNEQFF | TGTGCCAGCAGTGAAGGGACTTGGGAACCTTACAATGAGCAGTTCTTC
TRBJ2-7 | NA | TRBD1 | TRBV5-1 | CASRQGTGGYEQYF | TGCGCCAGCAGACAGGGGACAGGGGGCTACGAGCAGTACTTC
TRBJ1-2 | NA | NA | TRBV29-1 | CSVRDGDGYGYTF | TGCAGCGTTAGGGACGGGGACGGCTATGGCTACACCTTC
TRBJ2-7 | NA | TRBD1 | TRBV20-1 | CSAAQGAFNEQYF | TGCAGTGCCGCACAGGGGGCGTTCAACGAGCAGTACTTC
TRBJ2-7 | NA | NA | TRBV29-1 | CSVLARGKTYEQYF | TGCAGCGTGTTGGCGAGGGGCAAAACCTACGAGCAGTACTTC
TRBJ1-2 | NA | TRBD1 | TRBV7-9 | CASSLTPGQGLRYGYTF | TGTGCCAGCAGCTTAACTCCGGGACAGGGGCTCCGGTATGGCTACACCTTC
TRBJ2-1 | NA | TRBD2 | TRBV10-3 | CAISRTSGRNDEQFF | TGTGCCATCAGTCGGACTAGCGGGAGGAACGATGAGCAGTTCTTC
TRBJ2-1 | NA | NA | TRBV12-3/TRBV12-4 | CASSFGGLSIALNYNEQFF | TGTGCCAGCAGTTTCGGGGGGCTTTCAATAGCGTTGAACTACAATGAGCAGTTCTTC
TRBJ1-1 | NA | NA | TRBV9 | CASSVERGRDTEAFF | TGTGCCAGCAGCGTAGAACGGGGGCGCGACACTGAAGCTTTCTTT
TRBJ2-5 | NA | NA | TRBV20-1 | CSARSPETQYF | TGCAGTGCTAGAAGCCCAGAGACCCAGTACTTC
TRBJ1-2 | NA | TRBD1 | TRBV7-2 | CASGGQGWSGYTF | TGTGCCAGCGGGGGACAGGGGTGGTCTGGCTACACCTTC
TRBJ1-2 | NA | NA | TRBV6-6 | CASMGSARSGYGYTF | TGTGCCAGCATGGGCAGTGCGCGAAGTGGGTATGGCTACACCTTC
TRBJ1-1 | NA | NA | TRBV15 | CATSREGSNTEAFF | TGTGCCACCAGCAGAGAGGGCAGTAACACTGAAGCTTTCTTT
TRBJ1-2 | NA | NA | TRBV10-3 | CAISEDPGQNYGYTF | TGTGCTATCAGTGAGGACCCGGGACAAAACTATGGCTACACCTTC
TRBJ2-3 | few | NA | TRBV9 | CASSVGRMGNTQYF | TGTGCCAGCAGCGTAGGCAGGATGGGAAATACGCAGTATTTT
TRBJ1-5 | NA | TRBD1 | TRBV12-3/TRBV12-4 | CASSPRTGGQPQHF | TGTGCCAGCAGTCCCCGGACAGGGGGGCAGCCCCAGCATTTT
TRBJ2-7 | NA | NA | TRBV25-1 | CASSELLYEQYF | TGTGCCAGCAGTGAACTCCTCTACGAGCAGTACTTC
TRBJ2-5 | NA | TRBD2 | TRBV20-1 | CSARVAGDQETQYF | TGCAGTGCTAGAGTAGCGGGAGATCAAGAGACCCAGTACTTC
TRBJ2-5 | many | NA | TRBV29-1 | CSAKEGTQYF | TGCAGCGCGAAGGAGGGGACCCAGTACTTC
TRBJ2-1 | NA | TRBD2 | TRBV9 | CASSPGTSFYNEQFF | TGTGCCAGCAGCCCCGGGACTAGCTTCTACAATGAGCAGTTCTTC
TRBJ2-1 | NA | TRBD2 | TRBV4-2 | CASSQDWGRAPEQFF | TGTGCCAGCAGCCAAGATTGGGGGAGGGCCCCTGAGCAGTTCTTC
TRBJ2-7 | NA | NA | TRBV29-1 | CRVQPGLSSYEQYF | TGCAGAGTTCAGCCAGGGCTGAGCTCCTACGAGCAGTACTTC
TRBJ2-3 | NA | NA | TRBV3-1 | CASSLTGTWKETQYF | TGTGCCAGCAGCCTAACCGGGACTTGGAAAGAGACCCAGTATTTT
TRBJ1-2 | NA | NA | TRBV12-3/TRBV12-4 | CASSPGSGGYGYTF | TGTGCCAGCAGCCCTGGCTCCGGGGGCTATGGCTACACCTTC
TRBJ1-6 | NA | NA | TRBV7-8 | CASSLLGGSYNSPLHF | TGTGCCAGCAGTCTCCTGGGGGGCTCCTATAATTCACCCCTCCACTTT